This TCR beta chain was found in a study of graft-versus-host responses after intestinal transplantation. The overall study: Recipients received multivisceral, liver-intestinal, or isolated intestinal transplants. Anti-thymocyte globulin induction preceded about 3 years of tacrolimus and steroid maintenance in all recipients.

As concerns this clone: Its antigen is currently unknown.

Some clones are missing from TCRdb's copy, which holds only in-frame ones; the method was immunoSEQ multiplex PCR. The sample includes 50,000 or so clones, approximately 89% of them seen just once. This CDR3 region has 15 residues. CDR1 and CDR2 (germline): SGHAT, FQNNGV. Study-wide results and limits: Recipient bone marrow held GvH clones, some seen earlier in ileum or blood. The highest levels of circulating GvH clones went along with early declines in HvG clones after transplant.

The sequence came from a human patient who received an intestinal transplant, so some T cells may come from the graft donor. Sequenced material: PBMCs, taken almost 120 days after intestinal transplantation. The chain combines TRBV11-2 with TRBJ2-5, with unresolved D. The DNA end is a closer match to TRBJ2-7, so the J assignment may be wrong. In DNA form, the CDR3 reads TGTGCCAGCAACCGCTTGGGTAGTGGTTCCTACGAGCAGTACTTC. Protein sequence: CASNRLGSGSYEQYF.